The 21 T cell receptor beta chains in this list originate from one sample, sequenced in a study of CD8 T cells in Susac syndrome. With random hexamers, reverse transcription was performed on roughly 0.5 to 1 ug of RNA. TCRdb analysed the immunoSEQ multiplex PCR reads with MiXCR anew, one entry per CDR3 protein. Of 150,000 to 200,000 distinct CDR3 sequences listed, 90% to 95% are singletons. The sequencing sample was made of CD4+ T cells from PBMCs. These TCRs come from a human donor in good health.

CDR3 coding DNA: TGTGCCTGGAGTCCCTCGGGTCCCGTATTCACAGATACGCAGTATTTT. Its protein is CAWSPSGPVFTDTQYF. The chain employs TRBV30 and TRBJ2-3; D is undetermined. Trimming removed 2 bases from V and 2 bases from J, with 17 bases in between. From germline, CDR1 is GTSNPN and CDR2 SVGIG (reference sequence). CDR3 length: 16 amino acids.

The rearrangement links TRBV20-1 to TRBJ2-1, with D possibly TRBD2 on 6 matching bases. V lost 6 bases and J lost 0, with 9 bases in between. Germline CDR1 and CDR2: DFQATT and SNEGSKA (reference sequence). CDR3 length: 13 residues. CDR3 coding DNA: TGCAGTGCGGGGCGGGGCTCCTACAATGAGCAGTTCTTC. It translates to CSAGRGSYNEQFF.

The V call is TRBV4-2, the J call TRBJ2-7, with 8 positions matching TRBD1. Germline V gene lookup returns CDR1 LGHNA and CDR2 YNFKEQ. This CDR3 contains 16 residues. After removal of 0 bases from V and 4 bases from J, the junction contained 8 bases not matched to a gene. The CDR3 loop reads CASSQDPDRASYEQYF. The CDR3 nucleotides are TGTGCCAGCAGCCAAGATCCGGACAGGGCGAGTTACGAGCAGTACTTC.

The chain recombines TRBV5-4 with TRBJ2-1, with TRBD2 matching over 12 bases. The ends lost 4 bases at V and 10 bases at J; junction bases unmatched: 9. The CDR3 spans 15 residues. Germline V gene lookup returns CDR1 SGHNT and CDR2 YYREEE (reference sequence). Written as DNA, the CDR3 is TGTGCCAGCAGCCGTTGGACTAGCGGGGTTGGCGAGCAGTTCTTC. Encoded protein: CASSRWTSGVGEQFF.

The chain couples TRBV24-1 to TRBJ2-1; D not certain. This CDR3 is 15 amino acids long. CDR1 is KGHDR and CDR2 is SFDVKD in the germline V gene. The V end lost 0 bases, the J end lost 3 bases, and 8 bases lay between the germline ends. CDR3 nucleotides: TGTGCCACCAGTGATTTGGCCAGAAACTACAATGAGCAGTTCTTC. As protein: CATSDLARNYNEQFF.

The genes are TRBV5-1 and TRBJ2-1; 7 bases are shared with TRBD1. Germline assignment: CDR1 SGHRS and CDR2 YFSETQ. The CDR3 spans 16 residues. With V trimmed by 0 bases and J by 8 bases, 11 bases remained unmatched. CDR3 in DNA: TGCGCCAGCAGCTTGGAAACCGGGACAGCCTTCGATGAGCAGTTCTTC. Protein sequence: CASSLETGTAFDEQFF. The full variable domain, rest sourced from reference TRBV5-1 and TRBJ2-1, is KAGVTQTPRYLIKTRGQQVTLSCSPISGHRSVSWYQQTPGQGLQFLFEYFSETQRNKGNFPGRFSGRQFSNSRSEMNVSTLELGDSALYLCASSLETGTAFDEQFFGPGTRLTVL.

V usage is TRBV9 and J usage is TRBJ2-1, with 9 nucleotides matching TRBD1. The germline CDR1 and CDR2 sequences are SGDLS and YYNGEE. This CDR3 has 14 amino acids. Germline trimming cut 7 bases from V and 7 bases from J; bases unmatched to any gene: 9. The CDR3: CASCTGTGCNEQFF. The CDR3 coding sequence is TGTGCCAGCTGTACCGGGACAGGGTGTAATGAGCAGTTCTTC. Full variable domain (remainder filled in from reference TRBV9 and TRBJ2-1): DSGVTQTPKHLITATGQRVTLRCSPRSGDLSVYWYQQSLDQGLQFLIQYYNGEERAKGNILERFSAQQFPDLHSELNLSSLELGDSALYFCASCTGTGCNEQFFGPGTRLTVL.

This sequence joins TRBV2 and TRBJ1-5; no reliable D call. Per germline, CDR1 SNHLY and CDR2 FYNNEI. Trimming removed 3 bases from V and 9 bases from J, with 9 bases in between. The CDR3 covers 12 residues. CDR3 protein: CASSEVARPQHF. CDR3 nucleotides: TGTGCCAGCAGTGAGGTGGCTCGGCCCCAGCATTTT.

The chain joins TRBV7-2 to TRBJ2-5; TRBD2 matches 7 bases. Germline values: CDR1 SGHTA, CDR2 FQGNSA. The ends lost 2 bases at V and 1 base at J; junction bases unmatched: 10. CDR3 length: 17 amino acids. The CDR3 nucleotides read TGTGCCAGCAGCTTATGGGGTCTAGCGGCCACCCAAGAGACCCAGTACTTC. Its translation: CASSLWGLAATQETQYF.

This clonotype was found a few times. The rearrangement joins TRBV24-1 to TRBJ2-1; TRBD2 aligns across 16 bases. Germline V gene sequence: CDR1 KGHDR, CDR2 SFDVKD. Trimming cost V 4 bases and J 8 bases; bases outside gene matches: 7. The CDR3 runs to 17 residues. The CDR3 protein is CATSDGTSGGAGDEQFF. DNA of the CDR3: TGTGCCACCAGTGACGGGACTAGCGGGGGGGCGGGCGATGAGCAGTTCTTC.

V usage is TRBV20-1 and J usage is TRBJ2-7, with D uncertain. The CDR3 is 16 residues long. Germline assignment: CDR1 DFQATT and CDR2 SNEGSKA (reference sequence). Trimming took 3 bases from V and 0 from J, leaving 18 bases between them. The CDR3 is CSASGSRAEPSYEQYF. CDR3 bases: TGCAGTGCTAGTGGTAGCCGGGCAGAGCCCTCCTACGAGCAGTACTTC.

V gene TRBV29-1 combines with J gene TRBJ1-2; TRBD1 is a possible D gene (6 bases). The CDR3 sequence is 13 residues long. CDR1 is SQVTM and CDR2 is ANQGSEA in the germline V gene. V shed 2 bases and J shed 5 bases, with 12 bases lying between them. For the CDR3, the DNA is TGCAGCGTTGAAATCCCAGGGGTTTATGGCTACACCTTC. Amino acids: CSVEIPGVYGYTF.

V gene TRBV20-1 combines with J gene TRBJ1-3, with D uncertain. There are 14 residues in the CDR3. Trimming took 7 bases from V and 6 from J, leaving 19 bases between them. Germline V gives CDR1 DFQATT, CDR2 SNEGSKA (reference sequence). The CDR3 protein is CSVSRGFGENTIYF. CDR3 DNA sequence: TGCAGTGTCTCACGCGGGTTCGGAGAAAACACCATATATTTT.

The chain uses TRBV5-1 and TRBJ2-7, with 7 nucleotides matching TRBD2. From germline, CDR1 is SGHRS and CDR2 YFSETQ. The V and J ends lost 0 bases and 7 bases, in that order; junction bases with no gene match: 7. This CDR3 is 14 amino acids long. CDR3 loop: CASSLDFQGGEQYF. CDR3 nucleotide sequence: TGCGCCAGCAGCTTGGACTTCCAGGGAGGGGAGCAGTACTTC.

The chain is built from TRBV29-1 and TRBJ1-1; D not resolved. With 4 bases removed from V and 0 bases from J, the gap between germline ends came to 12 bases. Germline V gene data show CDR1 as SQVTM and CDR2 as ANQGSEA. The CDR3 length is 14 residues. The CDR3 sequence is CSVGNNGLNTEAFF. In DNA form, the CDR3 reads TGCAGCGTTGGGAACAACGGATTGAACACTGAAGCTTTCTTT.

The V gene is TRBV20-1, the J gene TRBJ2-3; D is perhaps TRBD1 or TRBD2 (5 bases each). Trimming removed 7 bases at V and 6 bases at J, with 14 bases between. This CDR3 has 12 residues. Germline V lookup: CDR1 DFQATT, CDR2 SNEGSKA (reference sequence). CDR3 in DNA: TGCAGTGGGGTGCGGGCAGGGGATACGCAGTATTTT. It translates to CSGVRAGDTQYF.

The CDR3 DNA sequence: TGTGCCAGCAGCTTAACACGGATCTACAATGAGCAGTTCTTC. This gives the protein CASSLTRIYNEQFF. The chain links TRBV7-9 to TRBJ2-1; D is uncertain. Looked up from germline, CDR1 is SEHNR and CDR2 is FQNEAQ (reference sequence). The CDR3 is made up of 14 amino acids. The V end was cut by 2 bases, the J end by 3 bases, with 8 bases between.

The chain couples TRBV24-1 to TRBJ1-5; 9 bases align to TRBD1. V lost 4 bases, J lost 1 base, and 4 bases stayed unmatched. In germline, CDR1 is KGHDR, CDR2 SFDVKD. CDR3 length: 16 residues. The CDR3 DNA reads TGTGCCACCAGTGACAGGGACAGGGACAGCAATCAGCCCCAGCATTTT. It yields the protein CATSDRDRDSNQPQHF.

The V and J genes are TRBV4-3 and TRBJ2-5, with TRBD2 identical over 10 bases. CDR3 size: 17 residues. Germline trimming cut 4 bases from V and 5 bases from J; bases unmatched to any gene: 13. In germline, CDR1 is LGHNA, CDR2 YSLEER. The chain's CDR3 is CASSREWTSGGAETQYF. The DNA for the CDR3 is TGCGCCAGCAGCCGAGAATGGACTAGCGGTGGGGCGGAGACCCAGTACTTC.

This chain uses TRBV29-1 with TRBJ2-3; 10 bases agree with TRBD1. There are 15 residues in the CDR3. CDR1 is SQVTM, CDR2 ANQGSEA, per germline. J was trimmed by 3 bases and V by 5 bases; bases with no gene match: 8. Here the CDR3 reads CSVKVGQGRTDTQYF. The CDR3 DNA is TGCAGCGTTAAGGTGGGACAGGGGAGGACAGATACGCAGTATTTT.

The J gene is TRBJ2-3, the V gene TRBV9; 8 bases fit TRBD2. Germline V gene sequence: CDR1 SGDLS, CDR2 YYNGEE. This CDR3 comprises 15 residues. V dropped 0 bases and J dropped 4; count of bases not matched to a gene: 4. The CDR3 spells CASSVAGLASDTQYF. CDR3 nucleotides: TGTGCCAGCAGCGTAGCTGGACTAGCATCAGATACGCAGTATTTT. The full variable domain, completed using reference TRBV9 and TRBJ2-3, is DSGVTQTPKHLITATGQRVTLRCSPRSGDLSVYWYQQSLDQGLQFLIQYYNGEERAKGNILERFSAQQFPDLHSELNLSSLELGDSALYFCASSVAGLASDTQYFGPGTRLTVL.